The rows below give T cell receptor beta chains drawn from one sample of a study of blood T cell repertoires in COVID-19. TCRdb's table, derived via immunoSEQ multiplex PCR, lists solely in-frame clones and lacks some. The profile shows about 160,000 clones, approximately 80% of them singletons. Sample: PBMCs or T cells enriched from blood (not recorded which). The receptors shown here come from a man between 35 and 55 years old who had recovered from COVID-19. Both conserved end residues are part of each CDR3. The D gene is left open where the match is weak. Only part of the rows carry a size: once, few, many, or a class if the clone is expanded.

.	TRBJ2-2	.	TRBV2	TGTGCCACTCGAGGCGAGGAGTCCGGGGAGCTGTTTTTT	CATRGEESGELFF
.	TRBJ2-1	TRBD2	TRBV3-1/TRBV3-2	TGTGCCAGCAGCCGGACGAGCGGGAAGAGCTCCTACAATGAGCAGTTCTTC	CASSRTSGKSSYNEQFF
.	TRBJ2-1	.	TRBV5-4	TGTGCCAGCAGCTTGAGTAGTAATTCCTACAATGAGCAGTTCTTC	CASSLSSNSYNEQFF
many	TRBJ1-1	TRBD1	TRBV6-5	TGTGCCAGCAGTTCCGGGACAGGGAGCACTGAAGCTTTCTTT	CASSSGTGSTEAFF
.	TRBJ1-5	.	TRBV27	TGTGCCAGCGGCCTCTGGCAGCCCCAGCATTTT	CASGLWQPQHF
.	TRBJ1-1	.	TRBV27	TGTGCCAGCAGTTCCCGGACAGCTTTGAACACTGAAGCTTTCTTT	CASSSRTALNTEAFF
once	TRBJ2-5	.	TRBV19	TGTGCCAGTAGTATAGATCTATGGGGCAGGGCAAGGGAGACCCAGTACTTC	CASSIDLWGRARETQYF
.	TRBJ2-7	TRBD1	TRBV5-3	TGTGCCAGAAGCAAGGACAGGGGCGAGCAGTACTTC	CARSKDRGEQYF
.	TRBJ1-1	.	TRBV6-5	TGTGCCAGCAGTTTGAGGTACACTGAAGCTTTCTTT	CASSLRYTEAFF
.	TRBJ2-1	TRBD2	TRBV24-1	TGTGCCACCAGTGTCGAGGTAGCGGGGGCGACCACCTTGGAGCAGTTCTTC	CATSVEVAGATTLEQFF
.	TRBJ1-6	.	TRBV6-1	TGTGCCAGCAGTGAGCCCCCGCGCGGTGATAATTCACCCCTCCACTTT	CASSEPPRGDNSPLHF
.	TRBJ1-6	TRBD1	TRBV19	TGTGCCAGTCGTACCCAGAGACAGGGGGCAGAATCACCCCTCCACTTT	CASRTQRQGAESPLHF
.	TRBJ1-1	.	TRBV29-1	TGCAGCGTCCCGGGCACTGAAGCTTTCTTT	CSVPGTEAFF
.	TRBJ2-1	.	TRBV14	TGTGCCAGCAGCCAAGTTCTACGGTCATACAATGAGCAGTTCTTC	CASSQVLRSYNEQFF
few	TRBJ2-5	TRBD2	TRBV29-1	TGCAGCGTTGCAGAACTAGCGGGATTCCAAGAGACCCAGTACTTC	CSVAELAGFQETQYF
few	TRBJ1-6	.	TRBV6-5	TGTGCCAGCAGTTACGAGGGATCACCCCTCCACTTT	CASSYEGSPLHF
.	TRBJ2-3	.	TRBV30	TGTGCCTGCCAGGCGCGGGGAAGCACAGATACGCAGTATTTT	CACQARGSTDTQYF
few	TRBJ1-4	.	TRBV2	TGTGCCAGCAGTGAGGCGGGGAAGGGGGAAAAACTGTTTTTT	CASSEAGKGEKLFF
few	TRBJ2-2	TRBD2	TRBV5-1	TGCGCCAGCTGGAGGGGAGGGATGGACACCGGGGAGCTGTTTTTT	CASWRGGMDTGELFF
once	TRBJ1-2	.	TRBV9	TGTGCCAGCAGTTCCCCCCGGGGGGCCTACACCTTC	CASSSPRGAYTF
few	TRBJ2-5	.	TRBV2	TGTGCCAGCATCCCGACCAGGCAAGAGACCCAGTACTTC	CASIPTRQETQYF
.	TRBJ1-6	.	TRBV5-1	TGCGCCAGCAGCTTGAGAGGGCCCATCTATAATTCACCCCTCCACTTT	CASSLRGPIYNSPLHF